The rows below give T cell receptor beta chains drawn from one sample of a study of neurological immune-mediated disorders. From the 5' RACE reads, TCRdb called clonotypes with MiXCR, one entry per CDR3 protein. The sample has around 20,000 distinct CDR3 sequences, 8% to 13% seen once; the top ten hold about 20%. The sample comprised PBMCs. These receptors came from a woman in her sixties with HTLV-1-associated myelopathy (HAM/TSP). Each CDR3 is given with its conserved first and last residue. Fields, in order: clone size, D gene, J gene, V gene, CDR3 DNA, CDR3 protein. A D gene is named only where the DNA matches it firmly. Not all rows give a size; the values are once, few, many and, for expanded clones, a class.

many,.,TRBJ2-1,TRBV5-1,TGCGCCAGCAGCTTAGCCTGGGGGGCCCGGAGAGGAGGGAACAATGAGCAGTTCTTC,CASSLAWGARRGGNNEQFF
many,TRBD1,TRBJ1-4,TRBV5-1,TGCGCCAGCAGCAACACCCCGGGACAGACTAATGAAAAACTGTTTTTT,CASSNTPGQTNEKLFF
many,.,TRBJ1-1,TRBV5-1,TGCGCCAGCAGCCTCGCATGGAACACTGAAGCTTTCTTT,CASSLAWNTEAFF
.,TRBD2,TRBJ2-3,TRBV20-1,TGCAGTTCTAGCGGGGGGCGCACAGATACTCAGTATTTT,CSSSGGRTDTQYF
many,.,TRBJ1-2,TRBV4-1,TGCGCCAGCAGCCAAGAGGCAGGGCTTCATGGCTACACCTTC,CASSQEAGLHGYTF
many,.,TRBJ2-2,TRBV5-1,TGCGCCAGCAGCTTGCGACCCGAACTGACAGGGAGGCCCGGGGAGCTGTTTTTT,CASSLRPELTGRPGELFF
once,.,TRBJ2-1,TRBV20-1,TGCAGTGCTAGTCTGGGGGGCTCCTACAATGAGCAGTTCTTC,CSASLGGSYNEQFF
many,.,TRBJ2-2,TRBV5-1,TGCGCCAGCAGCTTGACGCAGGGGAGGAACACCGGGGAGCTGTTTTTT,CASSLTQGRNTGELFF
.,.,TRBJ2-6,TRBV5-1,TGCGCCAGCAGCGGGGGACGGATCCTCTCTGGGGCCAACGTCCTGACTTTC,CASSGGRILSGANVLTF
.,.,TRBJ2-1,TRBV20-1,TGCAGTGCAAGGTGGGATAGCAATGAGCAGTTCTTC,CSARWDSNEQFF
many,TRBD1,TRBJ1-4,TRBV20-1,TGCAGTGCTAAGACAGGGGGTCGTGAAAAACTGTTTTTT,CSAKTGGREKLFF
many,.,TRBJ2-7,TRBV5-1,TGCGCCAGCAGCCCTGCAGGAACCTACGAGCAGTACTTC,CASSPAGTYEQYF
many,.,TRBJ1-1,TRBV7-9,TGTGCCAGCAGCTTTGTCCGGGGAAACACTGAAGCTTTCTTT,CASSFVRGNTEAFF
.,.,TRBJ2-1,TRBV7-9,TGTGCCAGCAGCCCGTCGGGGGCCCAGCAGTTCTTC,CASSPSGAQQFF
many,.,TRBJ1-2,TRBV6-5,TGTGCCAGCAGTTACTCGGGGAATTACTATGGCTACACCTTC,CASSYSGNYYGYTF
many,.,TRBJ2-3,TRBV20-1,TGCAGTCCTAGCCCAGAGGGGACAGATACGCAGTATTTT,CSPSPEGTDTQYF
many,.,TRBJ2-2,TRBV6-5,TGTGCCAGCAGTTCTTGGGGGCGGCAAATCGGGGAGCTGTTTTTT,CASSSWGRQIGELFF
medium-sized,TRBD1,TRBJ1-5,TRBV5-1,TGCGCCAGCAGCTTGGACGGGACAGGGGATCAGCCCCAGCATTTT,CASSLDGTGDQPQHF
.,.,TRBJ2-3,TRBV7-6,TGTGTCAGCAGCGCTATCGGGGGGCTGGGAGATACGCAGTATTTT,CVSSAIGGLGDTQYF
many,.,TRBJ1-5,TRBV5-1,TGCGCCAGCAGCCCCGAGGGGGGGGCTAATCAGCCCCAGCATTTT,CASSPEGGANQPQHF
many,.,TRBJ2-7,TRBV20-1,TGCAGTGCTACGGATTCGAGCTCCTACGAGCAGTACTTC,CSATDSSSYEQYF
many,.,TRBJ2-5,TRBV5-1,TGCGCCAGCAGCTTACGGGGGCTTCAAGAGACCCAGTACTTC,CASSLRGLQETQYF
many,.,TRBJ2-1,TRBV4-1,TGCGCCAGCAGCCATGGGCTATCGTACAATGAGCAGTTCTTC,CASSHGLSYNEQFF
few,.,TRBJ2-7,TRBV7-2,TGTGCCAGCAGCCAACGGACGGAGGGCTACGAGCAGTACTTC,CASSQRTEGYEQYF
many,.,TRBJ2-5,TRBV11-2,TGTGCCAGCAGCTTAGAGGCGGACCAAGAGACCCAGTACTTC,CASSLEADQETQYF
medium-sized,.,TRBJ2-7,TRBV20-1,TGCAGTGCTAGAGAGCCGGGAACCTACGAGCAGTACTTC,CSAREPGTYEQYF